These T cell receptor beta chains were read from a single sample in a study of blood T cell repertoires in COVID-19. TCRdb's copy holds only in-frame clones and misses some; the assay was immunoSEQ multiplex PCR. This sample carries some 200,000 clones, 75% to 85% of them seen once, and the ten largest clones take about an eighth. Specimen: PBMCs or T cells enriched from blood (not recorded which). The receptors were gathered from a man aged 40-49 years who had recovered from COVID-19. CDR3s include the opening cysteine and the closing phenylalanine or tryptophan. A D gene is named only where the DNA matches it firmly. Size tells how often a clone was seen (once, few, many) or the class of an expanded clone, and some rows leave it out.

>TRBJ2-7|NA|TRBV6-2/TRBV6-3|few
TGTGCCAGCAGTTACCCAATTCAGGCAGTCTACGAGCAGTACTTC
CASSYPIQAVYEQYF
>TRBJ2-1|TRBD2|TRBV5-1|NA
TGCGCCAGCAGCTTGACTAGCGATTACAATGAGCAGTTCTTC
CASSLTSDYNEQFF
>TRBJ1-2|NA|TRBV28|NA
TGTGCCAGCAGTTTACGGGATGGCTACACCTTC
CASSLRDGYTF
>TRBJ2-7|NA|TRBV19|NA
TGTGCCAGTAGCGCAGGGCAGCTCTACGAGCAGTACTTC
CASSAGQLYEQYF
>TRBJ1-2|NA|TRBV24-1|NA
TGTGCCACCAGTGATGAGCGTAGCTATGGCTACACCTTC
CATSDERSYGYTF
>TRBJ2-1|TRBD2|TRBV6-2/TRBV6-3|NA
TGTGCCAGCAGTTACTACAGGGCTAGCGGGAGGAGTAATGAGCAGTTCTTC
CASSYYRASGRSNEQFF
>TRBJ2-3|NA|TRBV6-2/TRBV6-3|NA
TGTGCCAGCAGTTACTCGATATTAGCAGATACGCAGTATTTT
CASSYSILADTQYF
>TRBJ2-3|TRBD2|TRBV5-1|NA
TGCGCCAGCAGCCCCGGGACTAGCGAAGGAGATACGCAGTATTTT
CASSPGTSEGDTQYF
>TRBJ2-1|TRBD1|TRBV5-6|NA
TGTGCCAGCAGCCCGGGACCGGGACAGGGGTATTTGGGTGAGCAGTTCTTC
CASSPGPGQGYLGEQFF
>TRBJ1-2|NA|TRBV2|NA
TGTGCCAGCGGCGGACAGATAAAGTATGGCTACACCTTC
CASGGQIKYGYTF
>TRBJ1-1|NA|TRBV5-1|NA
TGCGCCAGCAGCTCCGCACGGGGTGGGACTGAAGCTTTCTTT
CASSSARGGTEAFF
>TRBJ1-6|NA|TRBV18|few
TGTGCCAGCTCACCAGGGGGAGGGGATTCACCCCTCCACTTT
CASSPGGGDSPLHF
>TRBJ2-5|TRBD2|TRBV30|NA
TGTGCCTGGACCCCTTTGACTAGCGGGATCGGGACCCAGTACTTC
CAWTPLTSGIGTQYF
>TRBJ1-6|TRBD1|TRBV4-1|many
TGCGCCAGCAGCCAAAATCCGGGACAGGGGGTCTCACCCCTCCACTTT
CASSQNPGQGVSPLHF
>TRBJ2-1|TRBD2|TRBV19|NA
TGTGCCAGTAGTATAGGGGGAGGGTTTCACAATGAGCAGTTCTTC
CASSIGGGFHNEQFF
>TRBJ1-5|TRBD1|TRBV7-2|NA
TGTGCCAGCAGCTCATATGGACAGGTCAATCAGCCCCAGCATTTT
CASSSYGQVNQPQHF
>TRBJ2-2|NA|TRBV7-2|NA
TGTGCCAGCAGCTTAGTGGGAGGCGGCGGGGAGCTGTTTTTT
CASSLVGGGGELFF
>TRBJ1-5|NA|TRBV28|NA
TGTGCCAGCGGTGGGCCGCCACTGATGAGCAATCAGCCCCAGCATTTT
CASGGPPLMSNQPQHF
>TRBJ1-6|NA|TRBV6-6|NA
TGTGCCAGCGAACAGCTTAATAATTCACCCCTCCACTTT
CASEQLNNSPLHF
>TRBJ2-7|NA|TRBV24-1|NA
TGTGCCACCAGTGCCACGGGGAGGAGCTCCTACGAGCAGTACTTC
CATSATGRSSYEQYF
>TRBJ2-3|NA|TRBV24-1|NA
TGTGCCACCAGTGGGAGTTCCACAGATACGCAGTATTTT
CATSGSSTDTQYF
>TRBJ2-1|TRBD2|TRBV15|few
TGTGCCACAGCGGGGACTAGCGGGAATGAGCAGTTCTTC
CATAGTSGNEQFF
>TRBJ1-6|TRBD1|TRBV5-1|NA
TGCGCCAGCAGCTTGGCCGGGAGGGGGCAGAATTCACCCCTCCACTTT
CASSLAGRGQNSPLHF
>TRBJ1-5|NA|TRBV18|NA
TGTGCCAGCTCACCGTTTTGGGTAGAAAGCGGGAGTCAGCCCCAGCATTTT
CASSPFWVESGSQPQHF
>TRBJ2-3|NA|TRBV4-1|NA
TGCGCCAGCAGCGAAAGGCAGGGTAACACAGATACGCAGTATTTT
CASSERQGNTDTQYF
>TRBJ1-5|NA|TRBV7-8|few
TGTGCCAGCAGTATAGGTCGGGCGGGTCAGCCCCAGCATTTT
CASSIGRAGQPQHF
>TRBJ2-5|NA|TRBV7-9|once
TGTGCCAGCAGCTTAGCCTCGAAGGGGCCCCAAGAGACCCAGTACTTC
CASSLASKGPQETQYF
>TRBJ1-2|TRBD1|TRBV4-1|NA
TGCGCCAGCAGCCAAGAACAGGGGAGGATCCCCTATGGCTACACCTTC
CASSQEQGRIPYGYTF
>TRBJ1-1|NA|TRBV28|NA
TGTGCCAGCAGTACCTGGGGGCCAGTCGGAAACACTGAAGCTTTCTTT
CASSTWGPVGNTEAFF
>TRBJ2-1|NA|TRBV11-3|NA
TGTGCCAGCAGCTTAGATCAGGGGGGCTCCACTTCCTACAATGAGCAGTTCTTC
CASSLDQGGSTSYNEQFF
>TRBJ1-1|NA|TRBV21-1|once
TGTGCCAGCAGCAATGGTTCGGCCTTCGGGGGCACTGAAGCTTTCTTT
CASSNGSAFGGTEAFF
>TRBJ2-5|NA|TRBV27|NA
TGTGCCAGCAGTTGGGGGGGCGGGGGGACCCAGTACTTC
CASSWGGGGTQYF
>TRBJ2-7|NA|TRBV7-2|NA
TGTGCCAGCAGCCCACCCGGGTCTTTTTGGTACGAGCAGTACTTC
CASSPPGSFWYEQYF
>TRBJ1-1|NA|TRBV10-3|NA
TGTGCCATCAGTGAAATGGGTCGGGGCACTGAAGCTTTCTTT
CAISEMGRGTEAFF
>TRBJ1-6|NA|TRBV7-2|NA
TGTGCCAGCAGCTTTTCAGGGGCACATTCACCCCTCCACTTT
CASSFSGAHSPLHF
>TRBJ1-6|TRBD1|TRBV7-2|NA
TGTGCCAGCAGTCTACGGGCGGGGACAGGTATCTGGAATTCACCCCTCCACTTT
CASSLRAGTGIWNSPLHF
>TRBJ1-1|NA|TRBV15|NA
TGTGCCACCAGCAGAGGAGGGATTTTCACTGAAGCTTTCTTT
CATSRGGIFTEAFF
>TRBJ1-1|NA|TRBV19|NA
TGTGCCAGTAGTGCGTCCGGGGTGGGTTGGACTGAAGCTTTCTTT
CASSASGVGWTEAFF
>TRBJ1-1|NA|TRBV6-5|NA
TGTGCCAGCAGTTACTCCCCACAGGTAACTGAAGCTTTCTTT
CASSYSPQVTEAFF
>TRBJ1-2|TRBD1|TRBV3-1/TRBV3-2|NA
TGTGCCAGCAGTCGCCCACCCGGACAGGGCATCTTTCATGGCTACACCTTC
CASSRPPGQGIFHGYTF
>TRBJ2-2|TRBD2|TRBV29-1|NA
TGCAGCGGGGGACTAGCGGGAGCCGGGGAGCTGTTTTTT
CSGGLAGAGELFF